The sequence of this TCR beta chain was determined in a study of post-analysis software for immune sequencing data. V was clipped by 4 bases and J by 11 bases, with 18 bases between them. The CDR3 sequence is 13 residues long. Per the germline V gene, CDR1 is SGDLS and CDR2 is YYNGEE. As to this clonotype: Its antigen is as yet unknown.

General study points: In patients, about 5 TRBV segments were more frequent than in controls, with TRBV5-6, TRBV5-1 and TRBV20-1 among them.

Incorporated into the TCR beta cDNA libraries were unique molecular identifiers, which served to reduce PCR and sequencing biases. From around 1 to 10 million T cells, 450,000 to 550,000 cDNA molecules were obtained. TCRdb processed the PCR reads anew with MiXCR; each CDR3 protein has one entry. The data hold roughly 600,000 distinct CDR3 sequences, with around 40% observed a single time. This TCR was sampled from a girl aged 5-17 years with multiple sclerosis. The V and J genes are TRBV9 and TRBJ2-5, with D possibly being TRBD2 (5 bases). Sequencing was done on a sample of blood. DNA of the CDR3: TGTGCCAGCAGCCCCTGGACGTCTGGGGAGCAGTACTTC. Translation gives CASSPWTSGEQYF.